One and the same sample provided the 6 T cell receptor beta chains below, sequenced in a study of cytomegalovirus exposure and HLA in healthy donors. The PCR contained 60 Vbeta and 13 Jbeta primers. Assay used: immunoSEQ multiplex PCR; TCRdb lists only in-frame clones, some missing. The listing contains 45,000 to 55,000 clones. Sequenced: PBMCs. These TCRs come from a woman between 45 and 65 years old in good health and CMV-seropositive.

The CDR3: CSGWGSSGSEQFF. CDR3 nucleotides: TGCAGCGGTTGGGGATCTAGCGGGTCTGAGCAGTTCTTC. The rearrangement uses TRBV29-1 and TRBJ2-1; 8 nucleotides align to TRBD2. The germline V gene encodes CDR1 SQVTM and CDR2 ANQGSEA. There are 13 residues in the CDR3. V was pared by 7 bases and J by 9 bases, with 11 bases of the junction left unmatched.

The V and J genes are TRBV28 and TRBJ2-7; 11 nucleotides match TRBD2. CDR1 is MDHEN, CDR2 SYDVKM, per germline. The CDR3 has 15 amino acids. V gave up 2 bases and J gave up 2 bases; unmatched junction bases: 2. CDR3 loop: CASSLGTSGAYEQYF. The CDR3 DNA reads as TGTGCCAGCAGTTTAGGGACTAGCGGCGCCTACGAGCAGTACTTC.

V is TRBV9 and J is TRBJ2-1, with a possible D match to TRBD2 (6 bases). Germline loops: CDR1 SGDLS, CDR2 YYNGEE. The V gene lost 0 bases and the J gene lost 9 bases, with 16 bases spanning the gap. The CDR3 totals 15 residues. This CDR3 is CASSVVSGQAGEQFF. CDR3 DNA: TGTGCCAGCAGCGTAGTTTCAGGTCAAGCGGGTGAGCAGTTCTTC. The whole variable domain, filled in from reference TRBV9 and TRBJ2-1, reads DSGVTQTPKHLITATGQRVTLRCSPRSGDLSVYWYQQSLDQGLQFLIQYYNGEERAKGNILERFSAQQFPDLHSELNLSSLELGDSALYFCASSVVSGQAGEQFFGPGTRLTVL.

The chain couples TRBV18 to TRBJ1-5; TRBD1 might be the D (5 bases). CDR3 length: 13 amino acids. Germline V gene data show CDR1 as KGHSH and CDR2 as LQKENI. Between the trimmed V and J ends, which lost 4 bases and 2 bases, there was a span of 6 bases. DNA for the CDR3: TGTGCCAGCTCACAGGGGCGCAATCAGCCCCAGCATTTT. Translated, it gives CASSQGRNQPQHF.

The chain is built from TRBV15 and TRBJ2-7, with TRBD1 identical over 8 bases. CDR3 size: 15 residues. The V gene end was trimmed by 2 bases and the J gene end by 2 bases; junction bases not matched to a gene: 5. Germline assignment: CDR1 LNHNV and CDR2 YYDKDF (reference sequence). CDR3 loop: CATSRSQGDTYEQYF. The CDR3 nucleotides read TGTGCCACCAGCAGATCACAGGGGGACACCTACGAGCAGTACTTC. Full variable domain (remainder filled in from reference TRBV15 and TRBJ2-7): DAMVIQNPRYQVTQFGKPVTLSCSQTLNHNVMYWYQQKSSQAPKLLFHYYDKDFNNEADTPDNFQSRRPNTSFCFLDIRSPGLGDTAMYLCATSRSQGDTYEQYFGPGTRLTVT.

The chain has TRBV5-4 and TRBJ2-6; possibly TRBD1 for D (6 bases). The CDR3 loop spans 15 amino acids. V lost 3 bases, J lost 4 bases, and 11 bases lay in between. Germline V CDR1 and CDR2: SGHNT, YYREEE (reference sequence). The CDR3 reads CASSSGAPGANVLTF. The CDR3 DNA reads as TGTGCCAGCAGCTCAGGGGCCCCCGGGGCCAACGTCCTGACTTTC.